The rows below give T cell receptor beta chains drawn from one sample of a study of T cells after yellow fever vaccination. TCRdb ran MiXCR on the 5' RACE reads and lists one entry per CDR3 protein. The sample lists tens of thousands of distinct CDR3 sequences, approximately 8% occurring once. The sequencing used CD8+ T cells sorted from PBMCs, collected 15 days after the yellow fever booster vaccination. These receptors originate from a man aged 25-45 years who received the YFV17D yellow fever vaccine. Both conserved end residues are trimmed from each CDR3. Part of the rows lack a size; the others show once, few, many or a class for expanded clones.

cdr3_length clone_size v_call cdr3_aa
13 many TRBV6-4 ASSDGGGFQHEQF
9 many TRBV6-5 ASSTWAEAF
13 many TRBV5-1 ASSLAPGGPNEQF
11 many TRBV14 ASSLEIADTQY
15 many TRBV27 ASSSTPTGVFIYEQY
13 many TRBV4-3 ASSQGPTYTDTQY
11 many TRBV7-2 ASSYNEGYEQY
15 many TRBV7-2 ASSLIRTGVRAGELF
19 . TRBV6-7 ASSQPTGGRVAGEKYNEQF
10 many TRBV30 AWSRPDYEQF
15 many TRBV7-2 ASSPPWASGGYNEQF
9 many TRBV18 ASSPQGEAF
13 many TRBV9 ASSASGSSVNEQF
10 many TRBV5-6 ASTQENTEAF
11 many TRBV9 ASSVGAQYEQY
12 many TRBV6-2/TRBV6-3 ASTDFLGYNEQF
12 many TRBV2 ASSEVGSRETQY
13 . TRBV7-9 ASSLGTASSYEQY
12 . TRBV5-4 ASMPGTGTYEQY
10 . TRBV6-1 ASSEAAGEQF
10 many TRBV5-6 ASSLIRGGYT
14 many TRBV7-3 ASSAGSERLTDTQY
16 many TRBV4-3 ASSQQDWIPNLIGELF
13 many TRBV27 ASSLAGGAKNIQY
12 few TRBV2 ASSEEAGGPNQY
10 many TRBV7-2 ASSSKAYEQY
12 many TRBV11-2 ASSLLGFTYEQY
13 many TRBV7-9 ASSLSSLSSYEQY
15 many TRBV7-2 ASSFGLAGGAKNIQY
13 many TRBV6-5 ASSYSPRPGDEQF
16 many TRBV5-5 ASSLRGLREVSYNEQF
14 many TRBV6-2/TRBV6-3 ASSLALGPKEDTQY
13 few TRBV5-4 ASSFSGSDTDTQY
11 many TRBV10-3 AISPSGSYEQY
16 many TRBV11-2 ASSPWGTGGYSNQPQH
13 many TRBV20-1 SAKDASGSPIEQF
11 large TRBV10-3 AIQREDLDTQY
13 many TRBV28 ASSQGQGPVYEQY
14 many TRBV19 ASSILDPQGVYEQY
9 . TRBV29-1 SAGRGYEQY
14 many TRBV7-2 ASSILESGRAGIQY
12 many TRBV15 ATSRGGLDNEQF
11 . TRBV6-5 ASRYSRDTEAF
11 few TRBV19 ASSIWESDEQF